Each of the 7 T cell receptor beta chains below was sequenced from the same sample in a study of T cell repertoires in cytomegalovirus infection. Via MiXCR, TCRdb re-called the reads, giving one row per CDR3 protein. Of 630,000 or so distinct CDR3 sequences in the sample, 20% to 25% were seen once. Material: CD8+ T cells from PBMCs. Receptor source: a human donor in good health (CMV status not recorded). Some clones in this sample may be carry-over from other donors' samples.

This clonotype was counted ten times or more. The chain links TRBV7-9 to TRBJ2-3; D unresolved. This CDR3 has 11 residues. Trimming took 2 bases from V and 6 from J, leaving 3 bases between them. Germline V gene lookup returns CDR1 SEHNR and CDR2 FQNEAQ (reference sequence). The CDR3 DNA is TGTGCCAGCAGCTTAAGGGATACGCAGTATTTT. Its protein is CASSLRDTQYF.

This clonotype was observed many times. This chain links TRBV7-6 with TRBJ2-1, with D perhaps given as TRBD1 or TRBD2 (5 bases each). The CDR3 consists of 16 residues. Germline V lookup: CDR1 SGHVS, CDR2 FNYEAQ. The germline V and J ends were trimmed by 3 bases and 1 base, with 13 bases remaining between them. The CDR3 here is CASSLKGGGSYNEQFF. CDR3 bases: TGTGCCAGCAGCTTGAAGGGTGGGGGTTCCTACAATGAGCAGTTCTTC. The full variable domain, with the rest looked up from reference TRBV7-6 and TRBJ2-1, is GAGVSQSPRYKVTKRGQDVALRCDPISGHVSLYWYRQALGQGPEFLTYFNYEAQQDKSGLPNDRFSAERPEGSISTLTIQRTEQRDSAMYRCASSLKGGGSYNEQFFGPGTRLTVL.

The sample holds a few counts of this clonotype. This chain links TRBV14 with TRBJ2-1; tentatively, D is TRBD1 (5 bases). Germline V gives CDR1 SGHDN, CDR2 FVKESK. Trimming took off 4 bases at V and 0 bases at J, with 13 bases between the two ends. The CDR3 extends over 16 amino acids. The CDR3 loop reads CASSLGHPSSYNEQFF. CDR3 nucleotide sequence: TGTGCCAGCAGCCTAGGACACCCGAGCTCCTACAATGAGCAGTTCTTC.

The V gene is TRBV29-1, the J gene TRBJ1-2; the D is unclear. CDR3 size: 13 residues. Trimming took 4 bases from V and 4 from J, leaving 13 bases between them. Germline-derived CDR1 and CDR2 are SQVTM and ANQGSEA. The CDR3 sequence: CSVARPNGYGYTF. For the CDR3, the DNA is TGCAGCGTTGCACGGCCTAACGGCTATGGCTACACCTTC.

The genes are TRBV13 and TRBJ2-3; TRBD2 aligns across 11 bases. Germline V lookup: CDR1 PRHDT, CDR2 FYEKMQ (reference sequence). The CDR3 runs to 15 residues. The trim removed 7 bases at V and 3 bases at J, leaving 6 bases unmatched. The CDR3 spells CASTPSGGFTDTQYF. DNA for the CDR3: TGTGCCAGCACCCCTAGCGGGGGGTTTACAGATACGCAGTATTTT.

The rearrangement uses TRBV2 and TRBJ2-3; the match to TRBD2 covers 11 bases. From germline, CDR1 is SNHLY and CDR2 FYNNEI. With V trimmed by 8 bases and J by 6 bases, 7 bases remained unmatched. The CDR3 has 14 residues. The chain's CDR3 is CASQTSGGPDTQYF. In nucleotides, the CDR3 is TGTGCCAGCCAAACTAGCGGGGGCCCTGATACGCAGTATTTT.

This clonotype appeared a few times. The CDR3 DNA sequence: TGTGCCAGCAGCTTTTTAGCGGGGGGCGATGAGCAGTTCTTC. Translated, it gives CASSFLAGGDEQFF. The V and J genes are TRBV5-6 and TRBJ2-1, with TRBD2 matching 10 bases. J lost 8 bases, V lost 2 bases, and 4 bases had no gene match. From germline, CDR1 is SGHDT and CDR2 YYEEEE. CDR3 length equals 14 residues.